Sequencing of this TCR beta chain was carried out in a study of blood T cell repertoires in COVID-19. Overall study context: The study drew acute and convalescent COVID-19 samples from the United States, Italy and Spain. In each case, the material was cDNA or gDNA derived from T cells, B-cell-depleted T cells, or PBMCs.

How the authors handled the data: Amplification of reference gene primers was used by the study to estimate nucleated cell counts. Sequenced by immunoSEQ multiplex PCR; TCRdb stores in-frame clones only, minus some. For V, J and clone size, that table is used; D and trimming come from the DNA. The sample consists of about 400,000 clones, 80% to 90% of them appearing once. There are 16 residues in the CDR3. Germline V CDR1 and CDR2: SGDLS, YYNGEE. V lost 1 base to trimming and J lost 3 bases, with 17 bases between them. The sequence derives from a man aged 40-50 years with acute or convalescent COVID-19. Material for sequencing was peripheral blood. The V gene is TRBV9, the J gene TRBJ2-7; D possibly corresponds to TRBD2 (6 bases). The CDR3 region is CASSVKGGLSLYEQYF. The CDR3 DNA follows: TGTGCCAGCAGCGTAAAGGGAGGACTGAGTCTCTACGAGCAGTACTTC.